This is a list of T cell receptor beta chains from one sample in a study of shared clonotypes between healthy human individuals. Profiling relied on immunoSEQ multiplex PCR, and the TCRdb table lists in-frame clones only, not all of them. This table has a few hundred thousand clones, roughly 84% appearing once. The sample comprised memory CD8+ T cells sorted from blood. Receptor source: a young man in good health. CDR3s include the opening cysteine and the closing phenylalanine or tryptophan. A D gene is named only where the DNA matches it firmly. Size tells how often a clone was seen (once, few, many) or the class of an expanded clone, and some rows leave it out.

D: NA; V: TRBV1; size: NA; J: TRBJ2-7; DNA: TGCACCAGCAGCCAAGACGGGCAGGGGAGTCACGAGCAGTACTTC; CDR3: CTSSQDGQGSHEQYF
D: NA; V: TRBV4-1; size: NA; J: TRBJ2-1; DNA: TGCGCCAGCACCGGGTCCTACAATGAGCAGTTCTTC; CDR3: CASTGSYNEQFF
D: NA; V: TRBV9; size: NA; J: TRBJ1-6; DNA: TGTGCCAGCAGCGTAGGAGCGGGGCCGAGTAATTCACCCCTCCACTTT; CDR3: CASSVGAGPSNSPLHF
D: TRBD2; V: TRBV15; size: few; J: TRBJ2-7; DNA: TGTGCCACCAGACTAGCGGGGACTTACGAGCAGTACTTC; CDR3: CATRLAGTYEQYF
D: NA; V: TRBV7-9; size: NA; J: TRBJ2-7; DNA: TGTGCCAGCAGCGGCACGGACACACCCACCGAGCAGTACTTC; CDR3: CASSGTDTPTEQYF
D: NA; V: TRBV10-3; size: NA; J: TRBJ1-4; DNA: TGTGCCATCAGTGACGGGGCAGGAGATAATGAAAAACTGTTTTTT; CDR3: CAISDGAGDNEKLFF
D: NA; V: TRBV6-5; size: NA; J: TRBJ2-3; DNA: TGTGCCAGCGGGGGCACAGATACGCAGTATTTT; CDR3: CASGGTDTQYF
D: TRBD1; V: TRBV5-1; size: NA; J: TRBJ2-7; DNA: TGCGCCAGCAGCCCCGGACGGGACAGCGAACTCCCTTCCTACGAGCAGTACTTC; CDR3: CASSPGRDSELPSYEQYF
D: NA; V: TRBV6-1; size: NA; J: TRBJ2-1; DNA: TGTGCCAGCAATACAATCTGGGAAATCGGCAATGAGCAGTTCTTC; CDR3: CASNTIWEIGNEQFF
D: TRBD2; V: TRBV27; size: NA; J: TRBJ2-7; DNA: TGTGCCAGCACTCCCGGCGCTAGCGGGAGCTCCTACGAGCAGTACTTC; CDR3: CASTPGASGSSYEQYF
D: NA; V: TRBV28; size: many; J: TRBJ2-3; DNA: TGTGCCAGCAGTTTAGACGGAAGCACAGATACGCAGTATTTT; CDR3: CASSLDGSTDTQYF
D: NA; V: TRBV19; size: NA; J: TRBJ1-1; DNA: TGTGCCAGTAGTATAATGTGGGGGGACACTGAAGCTTTCTTT; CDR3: CASSIMWGDTEAFF
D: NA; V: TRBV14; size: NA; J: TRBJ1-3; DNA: TGTGCCAGCACTTCTGGCTCTGGAAACACCATATATTTT; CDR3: CASTSGSGNTIYF
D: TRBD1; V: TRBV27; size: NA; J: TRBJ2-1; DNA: TGTGCCAGCATATTCCCGGACAGGGTCTACAATGAGCAGTTCTTC; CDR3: CASIFPDRVYNEQFF
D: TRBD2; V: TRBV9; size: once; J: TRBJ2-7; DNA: TGTGCCAGCAGCGTCCACTCGAGCGGGAGTATCGACGAGCAGTACTTC; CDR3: CASSVHSSGSIDEQYF
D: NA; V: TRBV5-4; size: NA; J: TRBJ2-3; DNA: TGTGCCAGCAGCTGGAGGGAAGGGCAAGATACGCAGTATTTT; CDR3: CASSWREGQDTQYF
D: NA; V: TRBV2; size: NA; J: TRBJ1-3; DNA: TGTGCCAGCAGTGGGGGACCGTCGTCCTCTGGAAACACCATATATTTT; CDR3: CASSGGPSSSGNTIYF
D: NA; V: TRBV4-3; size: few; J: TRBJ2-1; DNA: TGCGCCAGCAGCCAAGATCGAGACTTTTCCTACAATGAGCAGTTCTTC; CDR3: CASSQDRDFSYNEQFF
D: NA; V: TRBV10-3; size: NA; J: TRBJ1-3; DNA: TGTGCCATCAGTGAAAGGGGAATCTCTGGAAACACCATATATTTT; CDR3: CAISERGISGNTIYF
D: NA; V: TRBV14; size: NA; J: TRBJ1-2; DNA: TGTGCCAGCAGCCCTGGTCCTTATGGCTACACCTTC; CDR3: CASSPGPYGYTF
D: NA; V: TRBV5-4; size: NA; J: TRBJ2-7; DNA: TGTGCCAGCAGCTTGGGGCCGGGGGGCCAGAGGCCCTACGAGCAGTACTTC; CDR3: CASSLGPGGQRPYEQYF
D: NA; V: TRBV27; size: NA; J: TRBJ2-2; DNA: TGTGCCAGCAGGCCTGCGTCGAACACCGGGGAGCTGTTTTTT; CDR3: CASRPASNTGELFF
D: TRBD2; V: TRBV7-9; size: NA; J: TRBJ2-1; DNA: TGTGCCAGCAGCTTATCTGGCGGGAGGCCGGGAAATGAGCAGTTCTTC; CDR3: CASSLSGGRPGNEQFF
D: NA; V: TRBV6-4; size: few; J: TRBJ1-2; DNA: TGTGCCAGCAGTGACTCTCGCCGAGGCCCCGGCTACACCTTC; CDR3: CASSDSRRGPGYTF
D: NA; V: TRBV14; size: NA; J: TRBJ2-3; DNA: TGTGCCAGCAGCCAAGAGGACTACGATCCGCAGTATTTT; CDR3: CASSQEDYDPQYF
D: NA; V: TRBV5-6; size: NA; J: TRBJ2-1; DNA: TGTGCCAGCAGCCCGACTAGTCTCCGTGAGCAGTTCTTC; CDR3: CASSPTSLREQFF
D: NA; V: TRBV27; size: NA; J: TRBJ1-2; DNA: TGTGCCAGCAGTTTGGCCCCAGTCTATGGCTACACCTTC; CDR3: CASSLAPVYGYTF
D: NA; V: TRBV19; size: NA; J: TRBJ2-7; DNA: TGTGCCAGTAGTATGGGCGGGACCCCTGCTTTTGAGCAGTACTTC; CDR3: CASSMGGTPAFEQYF
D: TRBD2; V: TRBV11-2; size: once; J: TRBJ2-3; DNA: TGTGCCAGCAGCTTAGATCTAGCGGGGGGCCTCACAGATACGCAGTATTTT; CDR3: CASSLDLAGGLTDTQYF
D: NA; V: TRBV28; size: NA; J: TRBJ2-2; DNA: TGTGCCAGCAGCCTGACTACCCCTATTAACACCGGGGAGCTGTTTTTT; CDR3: CASSLTTPINTGELFF
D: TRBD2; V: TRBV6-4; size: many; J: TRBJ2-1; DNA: TGTGCCAGCAGTGATTCGGCTAGCGGGGGAAATGAGCAGTTCTTC; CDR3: CASSDSASGGNEQFF
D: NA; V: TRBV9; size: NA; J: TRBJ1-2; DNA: TGTGCCAGCAGCCGACTCTATGGCTACACCTTC; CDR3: CASSRLYGYTF
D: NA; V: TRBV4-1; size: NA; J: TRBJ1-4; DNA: TGCGCCAGCAGCCAGCATATGGCCTCAACTAATGAAAAACTGTTTTTT; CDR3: CASSQHMASTNEKLFF
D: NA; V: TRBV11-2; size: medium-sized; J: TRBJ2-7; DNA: TGTGCCAGCAGCCCAGAAGGCGGGCCCTCCTACGAGCAGTACTTC; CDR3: CASSPEGGPSYEQYF
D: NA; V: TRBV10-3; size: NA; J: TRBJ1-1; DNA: TGTGCCATCAGTGACCCGACCCCGGGCTCTGAAGCTTTCTTT; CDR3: CAISDPTPGSEAFF
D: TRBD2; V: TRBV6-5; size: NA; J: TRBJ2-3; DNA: TGTGCCAGCAGTTACCTCTTCGGGGGGGTCACAGATACGCAGTATTTT; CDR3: CASSYLFGGVTDTQYF
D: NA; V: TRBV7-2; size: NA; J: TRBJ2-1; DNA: TGTGCCAGCAGCTTAAACAGGTACAATGAGCAGTTCTTC; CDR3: CASSLNRYNEQFF
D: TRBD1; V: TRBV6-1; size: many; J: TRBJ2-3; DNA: TGTGCCAGCAGCCGCGGACAGGATGGGACAGATACGCAGTATTTT; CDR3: CASSRGQDGTDTQYF
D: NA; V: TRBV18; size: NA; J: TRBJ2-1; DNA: TGTGCCAGCTCGACAGGCACAGACCTCTTGGATGAGCAGTTCTTC; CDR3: CASSTGTDLLDEQFF